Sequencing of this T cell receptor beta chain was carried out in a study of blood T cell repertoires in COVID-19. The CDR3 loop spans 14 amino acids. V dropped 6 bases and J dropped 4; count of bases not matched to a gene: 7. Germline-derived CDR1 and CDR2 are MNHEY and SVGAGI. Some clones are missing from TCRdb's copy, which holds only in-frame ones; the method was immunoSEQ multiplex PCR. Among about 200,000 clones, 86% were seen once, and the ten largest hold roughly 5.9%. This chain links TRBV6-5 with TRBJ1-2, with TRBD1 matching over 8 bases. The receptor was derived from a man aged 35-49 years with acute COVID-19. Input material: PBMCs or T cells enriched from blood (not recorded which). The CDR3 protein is CASRFSTGGYGYTF. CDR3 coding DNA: TGTGCCAGCAGATTCTCCACAGGGGGCTATGGCTACACCTTC.